This TCR beta chain originates from a study of blood T cell repertoires in COVID-19. Libraries were prepared by immunoSEQ multiplex PCR; TCRdb keeps only in-frame clonotypes and omits some of them. The sample yields approximately 140,000 clones, 84% seen once. In this sample, this clone turned up once. Individuals drawn from 24 US areas were about 18 to 90 years old. Germline V CDR1 and CDR2: SGHDT, YYEEEE. This CDR3 comprises 15 residues. V lost 4 bases and J lost 5; bases outside the gene matches: 12. This receptor was identified in a woman aged 45 to 65 who had been exposed to COVID-19. This rearrangement joins TRBV5-6 to TRBJ2-7, with TRBD2 matching over 7 bases. The sequenced sample was PBMCs or T cells enriched from blood (not recorded which). The CDR3 protein is CASSPTTSLANEQYF. The CDR3 DNA follows: TGTGCCAGCAGCCCAACGACCTCACTAGCGAACGAGCAGTACTTC.